Each of the 17 T cell receptor beta chains below was sequenced from the same sample in a study of CD4 T cells in relation to SARS-CoV-2 and coronaviruses. Their recognized antigens are unknown. Before the COVID-19 pandemic, during about 2011-2019, CD4+ T cells were taken from unexposed donors. CD4+ T cells were isolated from the cells after around 10 days of culture. Profiling relied on immunoSEQ multiplex PCR, and the TCRdb table lists in-frame clones only, not all of them. Of under 35,000 clones listed, roughly 76% are singletons. Material for sequencing was CD4+ T cells from PBMCs, cultured in vitro. The origin of the receptors is a human donor in good health.

The chain combines TRBV27 with TRBJ2-7; D could derive from TRBD1 or TRBD2 (6 bases each). The CDR3 extends over 17 amino acids. CDR1 and CDR2 from the germline V gene are MNHEY and SMNVEV (reference sequence). The V end lost 5 bases, the J end lost 1 base, and 21 bases lay between the germline ends. CDR3 protein: CASSPWGASVGSYEQYF. CDR3 nucleotide sequence: TGTGCCAGCAGTCCATGGGGGGCCAGCGTCGGGTCCTACGAGCAGTACTTC.

The chain employs TRBV30 and TRBJ2-5; 7 bases align to TRBD2. This CDR3 spans 14 amino acids. CDR1 GTSNPN and CDR2 SVGIG come from the germline V gene (reference sequence). Trimming cost V 0 bases and J 5 bases; bases outside gene matches: 6. The CDR3 nucleotides read TGTGCCTGGAGTGTATCCCGGGAGGTTGAGACCCAGTACTTC. Amino acid sequence: CAWSVSREVETQYF.

This clone is large within its sample. The chain carries TRBV4-1 and TRBJ1-3; 8 nucleotides align to TRBD1. The germline V gene has CDR1 MGHRA and CDR2 YSYEKL. The CDR3 is 18 amino acids. The V gene end was trimmed by 2 bases and the J gene end by 8 bases; junction bases not matched to a gene: 17. In DNA form, the CDR3 reads TGCGCCAGCAGCCAACCGAAAATCAAGGACAGGGCGCGGGACACCATATATTTT. As protein: CASSQPKIKDRARDTIYF.

This clone has only one observation. This chain joins TRBV15 and TRBJ1-2; D remains ambiguous. The V end was cut by 3 bases, the J end by 7 bases, with 12 bases between. CDR1 and CDR2 (germline): LNHNV, YYDKDF (reference sequence). This CDR3 spans 13 amino acids. Here the CDR3 reads CATSRGSNSGYTF. CDR3 DNA sequence: TGTGCCACCAGCAGGGGCTCGAATAGTGGCTACACCTTC.

J is TRBJ1-5 and V is TRBV27, with D possibly matching TRBD1 (6 bases). CDR1 MNHEY and CDR2 SMNVEV come from the germline V gene (reference sequence). V was trimmed by 8 bases and J by 7 bases, leaving 15 bases between them. There are 13 residues in the CDR3. CDR3 DNA: TGTGCCAGCGGAGAACAGGGTCGGCAGCCCCAGCATTTT. It codes for CASGEQGRQPQHF.

The chain employs TRBV6-1 and TRBJ1-1; no definite D call. From germline, CDR1 is MNHNS and CDR2 SASEGT. The CDR3 runs 15 residues. The ends were cut back, 0 bases at V and 5 bases at J, with 13 bases in the middle. The CDR3 reads CASSEAEGRWTEAFF. In DNA form, the CDR3 reads TGTGCCAGCAGTGAAGCAGAGGGTAGATGGACTGAAGCTTTCTTT.

CDR3 protein: CASSLGPNNEQFF. The CDR3 DNA is TGTGCCAGCAGCTTAGGGCCAAACAATGAGCAGTTCTTC. The V gene is TRBV7-7, the J gene TRBJ2-1; unclear D gene. Trimming stripped 1 base from V and 5 bases from J, with 6 bases between. The germline V gene encodes CDR1 SSHAT and CDR2 FNYEAQ (reference sequence). The CDR3 totals 13 residues.

The DNA for the CDR3 is TGTGCCAGCAGTTTAAACAGGTTAGGTATAACCACCTTC. Its protein is CASSLNRLGITTF. The rearrangement uses TRBV12-3 or TRBV12-4 and TRBJ1-2, with TRBD1 as a possible D gene (5 bases). The CDR3 runs 13 residues. The ends were cut back, 2 bases at V and 13 bases at J, with 17 bases in the middle.

The table lists this clone with a count of one. The chain combines TRBV11-3 with TRBJ2-3; 10 bases are a match to TRBD2. CDR1 and CDR2 (germline): SGHNT, YENEEA. V shed 1 base and J 3 bases; nucleotides not matched to a gene: 10. This CDR3 comprises 18 residues. The CDR3 sequence: CASSLAGGTSGTTDTQYF. In nucleotides, the CDR3 is TGTGCCAGCAGCTTAGCAGGGGGAACTAGCGGGACTACAGATACGCAGTATTTT.

The chain recombines TRBV11-1 with TRBJ2-7, with 8 bases fitting TRBD1. This CDR3 region has 14 residues. J was trimmed by 4 bases and V by 0 bases; bases with no gene match: 2. Germline loops: CDR1 SGHAT, CDR2 FQDESV (reference sequence). CDR3: CASSLARGPYEQYF. CDR3 coding DNA: TGTGCCAGCAGCTTAGCCAGGGGGCCTTACGAGCAGTACTTC.

This chain uses TRBV6-2 or TRBV6-3 with TRBJ1-1; D unclear. CDR1 and CDR2 (germline): MNHEY, SVGEGT. The V gene lost 6 bases and the J gene lost 2 bases, with 13 bases spanning the gap. The CDR3 totals 14 residues. The chain's CDR3 is CASRPIEYNTEAFF. The DNA for the CDR3 is TGTGCCAGCAGACCTATCGAATACAACACTGAAGCTTTCTTT.

The rearrangement uses TRBV11-2 and TRBJ1-2; D is undetermined. The CDR3 covers 13 residues. Trimming removed 1 base at V and 7 bases at J, with 10 bases between. Germline loops: CDR1 SGHAT, CDR2 FQNNGV. The CDR3 nucleotides are TGTGCCAGCAGCTTAGGATATGTCGCTGGCTACACCTTC. Its protein product is CASSLGYVAGYTF.

This clone was seen a few times. The rearrangement links TRBV19 to TRBJ2-3; 7 bases agree with TRBD2. The CDR3 totals 12 residues. V was clipped by 11 bases and J by 6 bases; unmatched bases: 8. Germline CDR1 and CDR2: LNHDA and SQIVND (reference sequence). The CDR3 reads CASWDYIDTQYF. As DNA, the CDR3 is TGTGCCTCCTGGGACTACATCGATACGCAGTATTTT.

This clone is a singleton in its sample. The genes are TRBV5-4 and TRBJ2-3, with a possible D match to TRBD1 (6 bases). CDR1 is SGHNT and CDR2 is YYREEE in the germline V gene (reference sequence). This CDR3 is built from 15 residues. The V end lost 0 bases, the J end lost 4 bases, and 12 bases lay between the germline ends. This CDR3 is CASSLEGERADTQYF. Written as DNA, the CDR3 is TGTGCCAGCAGCTTGGAGGGGGAAAGAGCAGATACGCAGTATTTT.

The chain has TRBV30 and TRBJ2-1; D is undetermined. The CDR3 length is 11 residues. Germline-derived CDR1 and CDR2 are GTSNPN and SVGIG (reference sequence). Trimming left V 5 bases short and J 3 bases short, with 5 bases between. This CDR3 is CAWGDYNEQFF. The DNA for the CDR3 is TGTGCCTGGGGGGACTACAATGAGCAGTTCTTC.

J is TRBJ2-5 and V is TRBV6-5; D possibly corresponds to TRBD2 (5 bases). The CDR3 is made up of 15 amino acids. Germline lookup yields CDR1 MNHEY and CDR2 SVGAGI. V lost 0 bases and J 5 bases, leaving 13 bases between the germline ends. CDR3 in amino acids: CASSYSRATGETQYF. In nucleotides, the CDR3 is TGTGCCAGCAGTTACTCTAGGGCGACGGGGGAGACCCAGTACTTC.

This clone was recorded only once. V is TRBV11-2 and J is TRBJ2-7; no reliable D call. Germline values: CDR1 SGHAT, CDR2 FQNNGV. Trimming stripped 1 base from V and 6 bases from J, with 10 bases between. The CDR3 is 13 amino acids. The CDR3 coding sequence is TGTGCCAGCAGCTTAGGAAGCGTTGGCGAGCAGTACTTC. Translated: CASSLGSVGEQYF.